Listed below are T cell receptor beta chains from one sample, sequenced in a study of T-cell memory formation after mild COVID-19. TCRdb itself ran the 5' RACE reads through MiXCR, one entry per CDR3 protein. The table records just over 400,000 distinct CDR3 sequences, 23% of them present only once. The sequenced sample was PBMCs or a T cell subset sorted from them (not recorded which). All receptors come from an adult woman who had mild COVID-19 (a few samples of this study predate the infection). Cell type and time point are not known. Each CDR3 is given with its conserved first and last residue. Each record gives: V gene, J gene, D gene, clone size, CDR3 protein, CDR3 DNA. The D gene is left open where the match is weak. Expanded clones are given a class, and other clones once, few, many or no size at all.

v_gene: TRBV7-9
j_gene: TRBJ1-3
d_gene: NA
abundance: NA
CDR3aa: CASSLSDLGVGTIYF
CDR3nt: TGTGCCAGCAGCTTATCGGACTTGGGTGTGGGCACCATATATTTT

v_gene: TRBV7-6
j_gene: TRBJ2-2
d_gene: NA
abundance: NA
CDR3aa: CASSDGSQATAGELFF
CDR3nt: TGTGCCAGCAGCGACGGATCCCAGGCCACCGCCGGGGAGCTGTTTTTT

v_gene: TRBV4-1
j_gene: TRBJ2-5
d_gene: TRBD2
abundance: NA
CDR3aa: CASSQGTSGGKYF
CDR3nt: TGCGCCAGCAGCCAGGGGACTAGCGGGGGGAAATACTTC

v_gene: TRBV12-3/TRBV12-4
j_gene: TRBJ1-2
d_gene: NA
abundance: NA
CDR3aa: CASRGSNYGYTF
CDR3nt: TGTGCCAGCAGGGGATCGAACTATGGCTACACCTTC

v_gene: TRBV29-1
j_gene: TRBJ2-5
d_gene: NA
abundance: NA
CDR3aa: CSVDRYASRQETQYF
CDR3nt: TGCAGCGTTGACCGTTACGCTAGCCGGCAAGAGACCCAGTACTTC

v_gene: TRBV20-1
j_gene: TRBJ1-1
d_gene: NA
abundance: NA
CDR3aa: CSAPLNTEAFF
CDR3nt: TGCAGTGCGCCTCTGAACACTGAAGCTTTCTTT

v_gene: TRBV6-5
j_gene: TRBJ1-3
d_gene: TRBD1
abundance: NA
CDR3aa: CASSRQGSGNTIYF
CDR3nt: TGTGCCAGCAGCAGACAGGGTTCTGGAAACACCATATATTTT

v_gene: TRBV27
j_gene: TRBJ1-1
d_gene: TRBD1
abundance: many
CDR3aa: CASSLDRVGTEAFF
CDR3nt: TGTGCCAGCAGTCTGGACAGGGTGGGCACTGAAGCTTTCTTT

v_gene: TRBV15
j_gene: TRBJ2-3
d_gene: NA
abundance: many
CDR3aa: CATSRDTADTQYF
CDR3nt: TGTGCCACCAGCAGAGATACGGCAGATACGCAGTATTTT

v_gene: TRBV4-1
j_gene: TRBJ2-3
d_gene: TRBD2
abundance: NA
CDR3aa: CASSQDGSGGADTQYF
CDR3nt: TGCGCCAGCAGCCAAGATGGTAGCGGGGGGGCGGATACGCAGTATTTT

v_gene: TRBV27
j_gene: TRBJ1-4
d_gene: NA
abundance: NA
CDR3aa: CASSLSSGATNEKLFF
CDR3nt: TGTGCCAGCAGTTTATCCTCAGGGGCTACTAATGAAAAACTGTTTTTT

v_gene: TRBV6-5
j_gene: TRBJ2-3
d_gene: TRBD2
abundance: NA
CDR3aa: CASSFGTRSDTQYF
CDR3nt: TGTGCCAGCAGTTTTGGGACTAGATCAGATACGCAGTATTTT

v_gene: TRBV7-9
j_gene: TRBJ1-1
d_gene: TRBD1
abundance: NA
CDR3aa: CASSPRQGMKGTEAFF
CDR3nt: TGTGCCAGCAGCCCGCGACAGGGGATGAAGGGCACTGAAGCTTTCTTT

v_gene: TRBV18
j_gene: TRBJ2-3
d_gene: TRBD1
abundance: few
CDR3aa: CASSHGQGSTDTQYF
CDR3nt: TGTGCCAGCTCACACGGACAGGGGAGCACAGATACGCAGTATTTT

v_gene: TRBV3-1
j_gene: TRBJ2-5
d_gene: NA
abundance: NA
CDR3aa: CASSLRKGPQYF
CDR3nt: TGTGCCAGCAGCCTCAGGAAGGGGCCCCAGTACTTC

v_gene: TRBV4-3
j_gene: TRBJ2-3
d_gene: NA
abundance: NA
CDR3aa: CASSQAARGTDTQYF
CDR3nt: TGCGCCAGCAGCCAAGCCGCTCGGGGAACAGATACGCAGTATTTT

v_gene: TRBV2
j_gene: TRBJ2-1
d_gene: TRBD2
abundance: few
CDR3aa: CASSGSGASSYNEQFF
CDR3nt: TGTGCCAGCAGTGGTAGCGGGGCCAGCTCCTACAATGAGCAGTTCTTC

v_gene: TRBV7-2
j_gene: TRBJ1-1
d_gene: NA
abundance: many
CDR3aa: CASSQGAGGNTEAFF
CDR3nt: TGTGCCAGCAGCCAGGGAGCCGGGGGAAACACTGAAGCTTTCTTT

v_gene: TRBV24-1
j_gene: TRBJ2-3
d_gene: TRBD1
abundance: few
CDR3aa: CATSARDRATDTQYF
CDR3nt: TGTGCCACCAGTGCTCGGGACAGGGCCACAGATACGCAGTATTTT

v_gene: TRBV29-1
j_gene: TRBJ1-1
d_gene: NA
abundance: NA
CDR3aa: CSVGGDTEAFF
CDR3nt: TGCAGCGTTGGGGGGGACACTGAAGCTTTCTTT

v_gene: TRBV4-3
j_gene: TRBJ1-4
d_gene: NA
abundance: few
CDR3aa: CASSPGRSRLNEKLFF
CDR3nt: TGCGCCAGCAGCCCAGGGCGAAGTAGGCTTAATGAAAAACTGTTTTTT

v_gene: TRBV10-3
j_gene: TRBJ2-1
d_gene: TRBD2
abundance: NA
CDR3aa: CAIRKLAGGQDEQFF
CDR3nt: TGTGCCATCAGAAAGCTAGCGGGGGGGCAGGATGAGCAGTTCTTC

v_gene: TRBV7-2
j_gene: TRBJ2-3
d_gene: TRBD2
abundance: NA
CDR3aa: CASSSRTSGRTDTQYF
CDR3nt: TGTGCCAGCAGCTCTAGGACTAGCGGGAGAACAGATACGCAGTATTTT

v_gene: TRBV12-3/TRBV12-4
j_gene: TRBJ2-3
d_gene: TRBD1
abundance: few
CDR3aa: CATDRDRPTDTQYF
CDR3nt: TGTGCCACAGACCGGGACAGGCCCACAGATACGCAGTATTTT

v_gene: TRBV6-2/TRBV6-3
j_gene: TRBJ2-1
d_gene: TRBD2
abundance: NA
CDR3aa: CASGVGGISNEQFF
CDR3nt: TGTGCCAGCGGTGTGGGAGGGATCAGCAATGAGCAGTTCTTC

v_gene: TRBV24-1
j_gene: TRBJ2-3
d_gene: NA
abundance: few
CDR3aa: CATSDTGSTDTQYF
CDR3nt: TGTGCCACCAGTGATACCGGAAGCACAGATACGCAGTATTTT

v_gene: TRBV18
j_gene: TRBJ2-1
d_gene: NA
abundance: many
CDR3aa: CASSVGFRSEQFF
CDR3nt: TGTGCCAGCTCCGTCGGATTCCGGTCTGAGCAGTTCTTC

v_gene: TRBV20-1
j_gene: TRBJ1-6
d_gene: TRBD1
abundance: NA
CDR3aa: CSALYRGRNSPLHF
CDR3nt: TGCAGTGCTTTGTACAGGGGTAGGAATTCACCCCTCCACTTT

v_gene: TRBV6-5
j_gene: TRBJ1-1
d_gene: NA
abundance: NA
CDR3aa: CASSLTGKNTEAFF
CDR3nt: TGTGCCAGCAGCCTCACGGGAAAGAACACTGAAGCTTTCTTT

v_gene: TRBV6-6
j_gene: TRBJ2-1
d_gene: TRBD2
abundance: few
CDR3aa: CASSSTSSGGYNEQFF
CDR3nt: TGTGCCAGCAGCTCCACTTCTAGCGGGGGTTACAATGAGCAGTTCTTC

v_gene: TRBV24-1
j_gene: TRBJ2-7
d_gene: NA
abundance: few
CDR3aa: CATSDQGYEQYF
CDR3nt: TGTGCCACCAGTGATCAGGGTTACGAGCAGTACTTC

v_gene: TRBV18
j_gene: TRBJ1-1
d_gene: NA
abundance: NA
CDR3aa: CASSPPVVLTEAFF
CDR3nt: TGTGCCAGCTCACCACCGGTAGTTTTGACTGAAGCTTTCTTT

v_gene: TRBV20-1
j_gene: TRBJ1-5
d_gene: NA
abundance: NA
CDR3aa: CSAKRGDKPQHF
CDR3nt: TGCAGTGCTAAAAGGGGGGATAAGCCCCAGCATTTT

v_gene: TRBV7-9
j_gene: TRBJ2-6
d_gene: TRBD2
abundance: NA
CDR3aa: CASSHPGLAHNVLTF
CDR3nt: TGTGCCAGCAGCCACCCCGGACTAGCTCACAACGTCCTGACTTTC

v_gene: TRBV20-1
j_gene: TRBJ1-1
d_gene: NA
abundance: NA
CDR3aa: CSAREGGEAFF
CDR3nt: TGCAGTGCTAGAGAAGGGGGAGAAGCTTTCTTT

v_gene: TRBV6-1
j_gene: TRBJ1-5
d_gene: NA
abundance: NA
CDR3aa: CASSDGWQGINQPQHF
CDR3nt: TGTGCCAGCAGTGATGGTTGGCAGGGAATCAATCAGCCCCAGCATTTT

v_gene: TRBV5-6
j_gene: TRBJ1-6
d_gene: NA
abundance: few
CDR3aa: CASSLVGGNNSPLHF
CDR3nt: TGTGCCAGCAGCTTGGTCGGCGGAAATAATTCACCCCTCCACTTT